Each of the 7 T cell receptor beta chains below was sequenced from the same sample in a study of OX40 agonist ivuxolimab in advanced cancers. The protocol was immunoSEQ multiplex PCR, while the TCRdb copy is restricted to in-frame clones and leaves out a portion. The sample holds about 120,000 clones, around 89% seen once. This specimen consisted of CD4+ or CD8+ T cells sorted from blood, obtained in a trial of the OX40 agonist ivuxolimab. These receptors all stem from an adult with an advanced solid tumor such as melanoma, head and neck, liver or kidney cancer.

The CDR3 nucleotides read TGTGCCAGTGTGGACCCCATAAACACCATATATTTT. This encodes CASVDPINTIYF. V is TRBV28 and J is TRBJ1-3; D gene uncertain. The germline gives CDR1 MDHEN, CDR2 SYDVKM. Trimming pared 9 bases from V and 6 bases from J, leaving 12 bases between. The CDR3 length is 12 residues.

The chain carries TRBV4-2 and TRBJ2-3, with 7 bases lining up with TRBD2. V lost 0 bases, J lost 2 bases, and 11 bases stayed unmatched. Germline V gene sequence: CDR1 LGHNA, CDR2 YNFKEQ. The CDR3 is 18 amino acids. As DNA, the CDR3 is TGTGCCAGCAGCCAAGATCTTCGGGGGGATGGGTTCACAGATACGCAGTATTTT. This codes for CASSQDLRGDGFTDTQYF.

The chain uses TRBV27 and TRBJ2-6; D is unclear. Looked up from germline, CDR1 is MNHEY and CDR2 is SMNVEV (reference sequence). Trimming took 6 bases from V and 3 from J, leaving 15 bases between them. This CDR3 spans 16 amino acids. The CDR3 loop reads CASRKETLGGANVLTF. The CDR3 DNA sequence: TGTGCCAGCAGAAAGGAGACCCTCGGTGGGGCCAACGTCCTGACTTTC. The full variable domain, rest sourced from reference TRBV27 and TRBJ2-6, is EAQVTQNPRYLITVTGKKLTVTCSQNMNHEYMSWYRQDPGLGLRQIYYSMNVEVTDKGDVPEGYKVSRKEKRNFPLILESPSPNQTSLYFCASRKETLGGANVLTFGAGSRLTVL.

The rearrangement uses TRBV11-1 and TRBJ1-1; the D is unclear. The CDR3 contains 13 residues. Between the trimmed V and J ends, which lost 1 base and 10 bases, there was a span of 13 bases. The V gene's germline CDR1 is SGHAT and CDR2 FQDESV (reference sequence). The CDR3 bases are TGTGCCAGCAGCTTAGAGTCGGATCGTGGAGCTTTCTTT. It translates to CASSLESDRGAFF.

This clone was seen more than once but under ten times. This rearrangement joins TRBV11-2 to TRBJ1-6; 9 positions match TRBD1. This CDR3 region has 14 residues. V shed 5 bases and J 9 bases; nucleotides not matched to a gene: 5. Germline V gene data show CDR1 as SGHAT and CDR2 as FQNNGV. The CDR3 is CASSKQGAGSPLHF. The CDR3 DNA follows: TGTGCCAGCAGCAAACAGGGGGCAGGTTCACCCCTCCACTTT.

J is TRBJ1-4 and V is TRBV6-1; unclear D gene. V was cut by 7 bases and J by 12 bases, with 24 bases left in between. The CDR3 covers 15 residues. The germline V gene has CDR1 MNHNS and CDR2 SASEGT. This CDR3 is CASTDLVGVPGELFF. CDR3 in DNA: TGTGCCAGCACCGACTTAGTGGGAGTGCCCGGCGAACTGTTTTTT.

This clone was observed a single time. V is TRBV6-1 and J is TRBJ2-7; D might be TRBD2 (6 bases). The CDR3 totals 13 residues. Germline values: CDR1 MNHNS, CDR2 SASEGT. V lost 6 bases and J lost 0, with 9 bases in between. CDR3 in DNA: TGTGCCAGCAGGGGACTCTCCTCCTACGAGCAGTACTTC. Its translation is CASRGLSSYEQYF.